This is a list of T cell receptor beta chains from one sample in a study of CD8 T cells in ankylosing spondylitis. TCRdb re-analysed the 5' RACE reads in MiXCR, keeping a single row per CDR3 protein. The sample consists of 400,000 to 450,000 distinct CDR3 sequences, roughly 15% of them appearing once. The sequencing sample was made of blood, either unsorted or a sorted T cell fraction (not recorded which). These TCRs come from a male donor with ankylosing spondylitis. Both conserved end residues are part of each CDR3. The D gene is left open where the match is weak. Clone size is not always given. Where it is, it says once, few, many or a class for expanded clones.

>NA|TRBJ2-7|TRBV7-2|NA
TGTGCCAGCAGCGTAGCCGGGACACAAGCCTACGAGCAGTACTTC
CASSVAGTQAYEQYF
>NA|TRBJ2-5|TRBV13|NA
TGTGCCAGCAGCTTAAGCCAGAGACAAGAGACCCAGTACTTC
CASSLSQRQETQYF
>few|TRBJ2-5|TRBV20-1|TRBD2
TGCAGTGCAGAACTAGCGGTTCCCCCCCAAGAGACCCAGTACTTC
CSAELAVPPQETQYF
>NA|TRBJ2-3|TRBV2|NA
TGTGCCAGCAGTGAACGGGCTCGATCGTTTGATACGCAGTATTTT
CASSERARSFDTQYF
>NA|TRBJ2-3|TRBV4-2|TRBD1
TGTGCCAGCAGCCCTAACCCGACAGGGAAGGGTACAGATACGCAGTATTTT
CASSPNPTGKGTDTQYF
>few|TRBJ2-3|TRBV5-1|NA
TGCGCCAGCAGTACCCGGGAACGCACAGATACGCAGTATTTT
CASSTRERTDTQYF
>NA|TRBJ2-7|TRBV3-1|NA
TGTGCCAGCAGCCACCCCGAGGGAGCGGGACAGACCTACGAGCAGTACTTC
CASSHPEGAGQTYEQYF
>many|TRBJ1-1|TRBV7-9|NA
TGTGCCAGCAGCGAAGATAACACTGAAGCTTTCTTT
CASSEDNTEAFF
>few|TRBJ1-1|TRBV11-1|NA
TGTGCCGGCCAAGGAATGGGGGACAAATATACCACTGAAGCTTTCTTT
CAGQGMGDKYTTEAFF
>NA|TRBJ2-7|TRBV7-2|TRBD2
TGTGCCAGCAGCTCCGGACTAGCGGTGGTTTCCTACGAGCAGTACTTC
CASSSGLAVVSYEQYF
>few|TRBJ1-5|TRBV12-3/TRBV12-4|NA
TGTGCCAGCAGTTTAGAGGGAGGGGAGAGTCAGCCCCAGCATTTT
CASSLEGGESQPQHF
>many|TRBJ2-7|TRBV20-1|NA
TGCAGTGCTAGAGATTGGGGGGCTAAGGCCTACGAGCAGTACTTC
CSARDWGAKAYEQYF
>few|TRBJ1-2|TRBV11-2|NA
TGTGCCAGCAGCTTGGGGTACAACTATGGCTACACCTTC
CASSLGYNYGYTF
>few|TRBJ2-7|TRBV6-5|NA
TGTGCCAGCAGTTACTCTCACCTGGGGTTCGGATACGAGCAGTACTTC
CASSYSHLGFGYEQYF
>NA|TRBJ2-5|TRBV20-1|TRBD2
TGCACTACTAGCGGGAACCAAGAGACCCAGTACTTC
CTTSGNQETQYF
>few|TRBJ2-7|TRBV5-6|NA
TGTGCCAGCAGCTTACCGCGGACCGAGCAGTACTTC
CASSLPRTEQYF
>few|TRBJ2-5|TRBV2|NA
TGTGCCAGCAGTGAAGATGTTGGAGGGCAAGAGACCCAGTACTTC
CASSEDVGGQETQYF
>once|TRBJ1-1|TRBV15|NA
TGTGCCACCAGCAGAGATCGACAGGTGGCCACTGAAGCTTTCTTT
CATSRDRQVATEAFF
>NA|TRBJ2-1|TRBV7-2|TRBD2
TGTGCCAGCAGCTTAGTGACTAGCGGGAGGGGAATGGAGTTCTTC
CASSLVTSGRGMEFF
>NA|TRBJ2-1|TRBV24-1|NA
TGTGCCACCACGGGACGTCAGCAGTTCTTC
CATTGRQQFF
>NA|TRBJ1-1|TRBV20-1|TRBD1
TGCAGTGCTAGAGCCACAGGGGGCGGAACTGAAGCTTTCTTT
CSARATGGGTEAFF
>few|TRBJ2-2|TRBV2|NA
TGTGCCAGCAGTGACACGGAGACCGGGGAGCTGTTTTTT
CASSDTETGELFF
>NA|TRBJ2-1|TRBV5-6|NA
TGTGCCAGCAGCTTGACAGGGACCCAGCAGTTCTTC
CASSLTGTQQFF
>few|TRBJ2-5|TRBV4-2|NA
TGTGCCAGCAGCCAAGATGCGAGCAGGGGGACCCAGTACTTC
CASSQDASRGTQYF
>NA|TRBJ2-5|TRBV7-2|TRBD2
TGTGCCAGCAGCTTAGCCCGGACTAGCGGCCAAGAGACCCAGTACTTC
CASSLARTSGQETQYF
>many|TRBJ2-5|TRBV7-9|NA
TGTGCCAGCAGCTCTCGACTGGACCAAGAGACCCAGTACTTC
CASSSRLDQETQYF
>few|TRBJ2-5|TRBV7-8|NA
TGTGCCAGCAGCTTGACGGCGTTTGGACTCGTTTTACACTTC
CASSLTAFGLVLHF